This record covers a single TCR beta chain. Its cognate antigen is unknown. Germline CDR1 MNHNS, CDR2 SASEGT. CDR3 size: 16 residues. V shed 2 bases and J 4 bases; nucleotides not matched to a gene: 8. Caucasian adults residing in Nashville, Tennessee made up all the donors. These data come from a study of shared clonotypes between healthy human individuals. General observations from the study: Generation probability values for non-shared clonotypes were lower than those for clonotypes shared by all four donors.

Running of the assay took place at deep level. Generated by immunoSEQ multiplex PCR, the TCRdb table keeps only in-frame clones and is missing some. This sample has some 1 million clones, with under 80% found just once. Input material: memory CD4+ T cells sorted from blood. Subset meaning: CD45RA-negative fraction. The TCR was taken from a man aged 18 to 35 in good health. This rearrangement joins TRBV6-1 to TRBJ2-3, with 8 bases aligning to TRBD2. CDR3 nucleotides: TGTGCCAGCAGTGAACCCGGCGGGGGGCCCCCAGATACGCAGTATTTT. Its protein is CASSEPGGGPPDTQYF.